This T cell receptor beta chain originates from a study of T cell changes during pregnancy in multiple sclerosis. Clones were read by immunoSEQ multiplex PCR, and TCRdb kept only the in-frame ones, dropping some. Here the sample spans tens of thousands of clones, 85% to 95% being singletons. Trimming took off 4 bases at V and 9 bases at J, with 15 bases between the two ends. Germline V lookup: CDR1 SQVTM, CDR2 ANQGSEA. The CDR3 is 12 amino acids. The sequence was obtained from a female donor in good health, enrolled as a control in a pregnancy study. The rearrangement joins TRBV29-1 to TRBJ1-1; perhaps TRBD1 as D (6 bases). The sequences come from CD8+ T cells from peripheral blood mononuclear cells, collected in the third trimester of pregnancy. The CDR3 sequence is CSVVGGPNQAFF. CDR3 DNA sequence: TGCAGCGTTGTTGGGGGCCCCAATCAAGCTTTCTTT.